This T cell receptor beta chain was obtained from a study of T-cell memory formation after mild COVID-19 listed by TCRdb under 2021. Background on the whole study: TCR sequence clusters from the two donors were largely donor specific. Longitudinal TCRalpha and TCRbeta repertoire sequencing tracked T-cell clones expanding and contracting after mild COVID-19 in a couple of donors. Two young, previously healthy adult volunteers, one female and one male, were included in the cohort. The paper's findings and limits, for the study overall: Only two mild cases were covered by the study, and larger cohorts that include severe cases with pre-infection samples were considered necessary. Balanced CD4/CD8 phenotypes were observed for clones contracting from day 15 to 85, whereas a bias towards CD4+ was observed for a second wave of clones expanding from day 15 to 37. Contracting CD4+ clones appeared mostly in the CM and EM memory subsets, whereas CD8+ clones were enriched in EMRA. The detection of some responding clones in pre-infection memory suggests that pre-existing cross-reactive memory T cells joined the SARS-CoV-2 response. SARS-CoV-2 specificity of the second-wave clones peaking on day 37 was not confirmed.

The data were produced on an Illumina NovaSeq 6000. Using 5'RACE with constant-segment primers, TCRalpha and TCRbeta cDNA libraries were constructed, with sample barcodes and unique molecular identifiers added in the process. RNA was extracted from every sample with Trizol reagent. The libraries were amplified in two PCR steps, and the second step added a second sample barcode and Illumina TruSeq adapters. Libraries were sequenced on an Illumina NovaSeq with 2 x 150 bp paired-end reads. Per the source publication's procedure: Demultiplexing of reads and collapsing into UMI-guided consensus sequences were performed with migec v1.2.7. Using mixcr v2.1.11, the UMI consensuses were aligned to TRA and TRB V and J templates and assembled into clonotypes. A clonotype was counted as expanded or contracted only if both edgeR and NoisET called the change significant, with noise models trained on biological replicates. edgeR calls used a false discovery rate-adjusted p below 0.01 and a log2 fold-change threshold of 1. As an exploratory analysis of dynamics, PCA with hierarchical clustering was applied to max-normalized trajectories of the 1000 most abundant clonotypes. The CD4 or CD8 phenotype of responding clones was assigned using the separately sequenced CD4+ and CD8+ repertoires. The public reads were run again by TCRdb, first through fastp at Q25 and then through MiXCR, and only productive beta chains were kept. Rows with a matching CDR3 protein are joined into one entry that keeps the most common DNA and genes. The V and J calls were not made by the authors but by TCRdb's processing. The sample contains 250,000 or so distinct CDR3 sequences, about a sixth of them found a single time. The ten largest clonotypes hold 23% of the sample.

This clonotype was detected ten times or more. Its binding antigen is unknown. No base qualities exist here, and no much larger clone lies one base off it. Ficoll-Paque density gradient centrifugation was the method used to isolate PBMCs. Input material: PBMCs or a T cell subset sorted from them (not recorded which). The source of this sequence is a man between 18 and 29 years old who had mild COVID-19 (a few samples of this study predate the infection). The sample titles of this study are shuffled in the database, so cell type and time point are left out; the donor was told from shared clones.

The CDR3 region: CASSSPRGKERETQYF. DNA sequence: TGTGCCAGCAGTTCTCCCAGGGGCAAGGAAAGGGAGACCCAGTACTTC. The chain is made from TRBV28 and TRBJ2-5; TRBD1 might be the D gene, on 6 matching bases. V drops 4 bases and J drops 5 bases, leaving 20 bases in between. Sequences MDHEN (CDR1) and SYDVKM (CDR2) are obtained from the germline V gene. The CDR3 goes from the cysteine to the phenylalanine over 16 residues. Kept here is only the CDR3 DNA, which spans 48 bases and is read in frame from base 1.